This TCR beta chain derives from a study of blood T cells in healthy people across ages. Aged about 6 to 90, donors were systemically healthy Caucasians from Russia. PBMCs numbering at least 6 million were isolated per sample. The CDR3 is 15 residues long. Trimming left V 0 bases short and J 0 bases short, with 6 bases between. Germline assignment: CDR1 LGHNA and CDR2 YSLEER. Using a J-beta primer mix together with a sample-barcoded 5' primer, a second PCR was run for about 6 to 11 cycles. TCRdb called the 5' RACE reads again in MiXCR, with one record for every CDR3 protein. Of about 1.7 million distinct CDR3 sequences listed, 28% were seen once; the top ten hold 7.7%. The table lists this clonotype with many counts.

The rearrangement links TRBV4-3 to TRBJ1-5; D not certain. Sequencing was carried out using blood. The receptor comes from a woman younger than 45 in good health. DNA for the CDR3: TGCGCCAGCAGCCAAGATAGGTATAGCAATCAGCCCCAGCATTTT. Protein sequence: CASSQDRYSNQPQHF.